The clone carrying this TCR beta chain has only one observation. The sample belongs to a study of shared clonotypes between healthy human individuals. CDR1 and CDR2 (germline): MNHEY, SVGAGI. V was shortened by 2 bases and J by 2 bases, with 9 bases between the two germline ends. This CDR3 has 14 amino acids. Profiled with immunoSEQ multiplex PCR; TCRdb holds only in-frame clones, not every one. The table has 600,000 to 750,000 clones, less than 95% seen once. The chain links TRBV6-5 to TRBJ1-2; D is unresolved. Sequenced input: memory CD8+ T cells from PBMCs. Noted subset: CD45RO+ cells pooled with CCR7-negative TemRA cells. This receptor was identified in a man younger than 35 in good health. Some clones in this sample may be carry-over from other donors' samples. The CDR3 nucleotides read TGTGCCAGCAGTTACGGGTTTTCAAACTATGGCTACACCTTC. Translation gives CASSYGFSNYGYTF.